This T cell receptor beta chain was sequenced during a study of T cell repertoires in cytomegalovirus infection. About the study: From public TCR beta signatures came an indication of both CMV infection and matching HLA type. Study-level findings and limits: HLA-C-restricted CMV-specific TCR beta clonotypes were dominant in the ex vivo response.

V gave up 6 bases and J gave up 5 bases; unmatched junction bases: 7. This CDR3 region has 15 residues. CDR1 and CDR2 (germline): MDHEN, SYDVKM. A note on this clonotype: The antigen remains undetermined.

TCRdb independently ran MiXCR on the reads; one entry per CDR3 protein. The sample holds hundreds of thousands of distinct CDR3 sequences, roughly 26% seen once. Material: CD8+ T cells from PBMCs. This TCR was recovered from a human donor in good health (CMV status not recorded). Some clones in this sample may be carry-over from other donors' samples. This chain joins TRBV28 and TRBJ1-1, with 12 bases fitting TRBD1. In DNA form, the CDR3 reads TGTGCCAGCAGCCGGGACAGGGGGCGTCGGACTGAAGCTTTCTTT. It is translated as CASSRDRGRRTEAFF.